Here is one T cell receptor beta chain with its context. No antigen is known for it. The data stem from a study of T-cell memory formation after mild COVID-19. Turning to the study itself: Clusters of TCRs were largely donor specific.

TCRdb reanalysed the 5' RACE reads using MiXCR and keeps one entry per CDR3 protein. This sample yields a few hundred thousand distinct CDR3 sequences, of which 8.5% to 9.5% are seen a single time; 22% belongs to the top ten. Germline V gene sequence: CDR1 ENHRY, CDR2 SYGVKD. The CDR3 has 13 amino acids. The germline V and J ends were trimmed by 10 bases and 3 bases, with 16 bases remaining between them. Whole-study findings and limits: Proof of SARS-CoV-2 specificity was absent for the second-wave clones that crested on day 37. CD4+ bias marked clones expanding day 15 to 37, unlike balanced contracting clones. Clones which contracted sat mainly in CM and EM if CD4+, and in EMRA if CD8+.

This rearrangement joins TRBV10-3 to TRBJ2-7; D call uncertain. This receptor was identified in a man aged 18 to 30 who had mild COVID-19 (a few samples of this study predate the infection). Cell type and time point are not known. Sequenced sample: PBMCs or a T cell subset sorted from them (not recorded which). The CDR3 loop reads CASNSDGDYEQYF. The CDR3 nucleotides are TGTGCCAGCAACTCCGACGGAGACTACGAGCAGTACTTC.